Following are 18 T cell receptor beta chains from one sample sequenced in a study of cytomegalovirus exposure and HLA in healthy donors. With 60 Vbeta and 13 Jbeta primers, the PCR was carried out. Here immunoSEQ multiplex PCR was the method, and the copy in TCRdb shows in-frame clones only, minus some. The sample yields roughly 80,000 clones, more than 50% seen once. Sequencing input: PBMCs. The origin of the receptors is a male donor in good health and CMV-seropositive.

The CDR3 DNA reads as TGTGCCAGCAGCCCCGGAGGGGGCGACCTTTTTAACTATGGCTACACCTTC. Amino acids: CASSPGGGDLFNYGYTF. The genes are TRBV7-3 and TRBJ1-2; TRBD1 agrees at 7 bases. The CDR3 has 17 amino acids. CDR1 and CDR2 from the germline V gene are SGHTA and FQGTGA. The trim removed 5 bases at V and 1 base at J, leaving 13 bases unmatched. The full variable domain, its missing parts supplied by reference TRBV7-3 and TRBJ1-2, is GAGVSQTPSNKVTEKGKYVELRCDPISGHTALYWYRQSLGQGPEFLIYFQGTGAADDSGLPNDRFFAVRPEGSVSTLKIQRTERGDSAVYLCASSPGGGDLFNYGYTFGSGTRLTVV.

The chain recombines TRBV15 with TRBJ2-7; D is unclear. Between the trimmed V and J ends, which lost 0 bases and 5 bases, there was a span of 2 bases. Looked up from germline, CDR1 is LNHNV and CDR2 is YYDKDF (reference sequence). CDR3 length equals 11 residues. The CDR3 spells CATSRDNEQYF. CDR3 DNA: TGTGCCACCAGCAGAGATAACGAGCAGTACTTC.

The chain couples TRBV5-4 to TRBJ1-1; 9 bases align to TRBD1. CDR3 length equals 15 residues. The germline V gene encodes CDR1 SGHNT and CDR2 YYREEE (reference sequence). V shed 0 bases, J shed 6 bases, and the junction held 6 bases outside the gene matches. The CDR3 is CASSLEGTGNPEAFF. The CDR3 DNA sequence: TGTGCCAGCAGCTTGGAAGGGACAGGGAATCCTGAAGCTTTCTTT. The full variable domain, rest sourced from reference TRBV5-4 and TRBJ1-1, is ETGVTQSPTHLIKTRGQQVTLRCSSQSGHNTVSWYQQALGQGPQFIFQYYREEENGRGNFPPRFSGLQFPNYSSELNVNALELDDSALYLCASSLEGTGNPEAFFGQGTRLTVV.

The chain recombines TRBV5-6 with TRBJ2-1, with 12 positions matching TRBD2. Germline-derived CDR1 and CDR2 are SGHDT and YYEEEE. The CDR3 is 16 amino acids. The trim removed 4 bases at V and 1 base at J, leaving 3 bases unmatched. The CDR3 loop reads CASSKGLAGSYNEQFF. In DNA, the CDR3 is TGTGCCAGCAGCAAAGGACTAGCGGGGTCCTACAATGAGCAGTTCTTC. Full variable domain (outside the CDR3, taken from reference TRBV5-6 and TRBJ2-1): DAGVTQSPTHLIKTRGQQVTLRCSPKSGHDTVSWYQQALGQGPQFIFQYYEEEERQRGNFPDRFSGHQFPNYSSELNVNALLLGDSALYLCASSKGLAGSYNEQFFGPGTRLTVL.

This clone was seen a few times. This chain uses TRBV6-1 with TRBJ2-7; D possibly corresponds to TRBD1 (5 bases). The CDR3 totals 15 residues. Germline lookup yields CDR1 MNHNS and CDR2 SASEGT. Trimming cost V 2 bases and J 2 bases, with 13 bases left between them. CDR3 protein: CASSESHGRAYEQYF. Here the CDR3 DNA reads TGTGCCAGCAGTGAATCCCATGGCAGGGCCTACGAGCAGTACTTC.

The CDR3 is CASSPPQGFLYTEAFF. As DNA, the CDR3 is TGTGCCAGCTCACCCCCTCAGGGGTTTCTGTACACTGAAGCTTTCTTT. The chain joins TRBV18 to TRBJ1-1, with a possible D match to TRBD1 (6 bases). V dropped 3 bases and J dropped 3 bases, with 17 bases sitting between them. Germline V lookup: CDR1 KGHSH, CDR2 LQKENI. The CDR3 loop spans 16 amino acids.

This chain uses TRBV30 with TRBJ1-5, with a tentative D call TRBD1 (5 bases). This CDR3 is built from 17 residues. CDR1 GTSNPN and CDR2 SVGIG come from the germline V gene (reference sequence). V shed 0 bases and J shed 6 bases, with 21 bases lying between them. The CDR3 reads CAWSVGQGLNIGQPQHF. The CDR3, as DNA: TGTGCCTGGAGTGTGGGGCAGGGCCTGAATATCGGTCAGCCCCAGCATTTT. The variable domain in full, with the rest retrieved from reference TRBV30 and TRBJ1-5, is SQTIHQWPATLVQPVGSPLSLECTVEGTSNPNLYWYRQAAGRGLQLLFYSVGIGQISSEVPQNLSASRPQDRQFILSSKKLLLSDSGFYLCAWSVGQGLNIGQPQHFGDGTRLSIL.

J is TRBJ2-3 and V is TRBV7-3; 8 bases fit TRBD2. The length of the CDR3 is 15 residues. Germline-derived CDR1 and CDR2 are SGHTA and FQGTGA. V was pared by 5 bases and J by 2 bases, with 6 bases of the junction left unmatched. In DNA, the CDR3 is TGTGCCAGCAGCCCTCAAGCGGGAGTCACAGATACGCAGTATTTT. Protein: CASSPQAGVTDTQYF.

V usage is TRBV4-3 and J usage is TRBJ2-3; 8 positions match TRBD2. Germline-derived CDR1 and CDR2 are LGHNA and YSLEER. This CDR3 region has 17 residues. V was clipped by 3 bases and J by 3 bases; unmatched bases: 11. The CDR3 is CASSQGPGLVSTDTQYF. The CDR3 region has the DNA TGCGCCAGCAGCCAGGGGCCGGGACTAGTTAGTACAGATACGCAGTATTTT.

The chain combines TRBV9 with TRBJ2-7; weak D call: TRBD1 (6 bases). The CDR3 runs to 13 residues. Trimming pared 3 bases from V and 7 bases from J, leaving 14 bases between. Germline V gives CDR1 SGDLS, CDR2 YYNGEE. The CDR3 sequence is CASSGTAAGEQYF. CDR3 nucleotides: TGTGCCAGCAGCGGGACAGCGGCCGGGGAGCAGTACTTC.

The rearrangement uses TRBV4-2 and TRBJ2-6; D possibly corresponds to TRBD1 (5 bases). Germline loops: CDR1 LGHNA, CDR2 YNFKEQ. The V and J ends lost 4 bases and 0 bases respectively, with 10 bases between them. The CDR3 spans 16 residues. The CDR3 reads CASSPEGASGANVLTF. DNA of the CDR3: TGTGCCAGCAGCCCGGAAGGGGCCTCTGGGGCCAACGTCCTGACTTTC.

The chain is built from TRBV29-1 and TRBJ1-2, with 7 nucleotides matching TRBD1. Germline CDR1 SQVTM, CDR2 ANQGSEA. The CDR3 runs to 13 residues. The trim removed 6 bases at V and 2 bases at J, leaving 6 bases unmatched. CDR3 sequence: CSVPTGFNYGYTF. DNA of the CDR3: TGCAGCGTACCGACAGGGTTCAACTATGGCTACACCTTC. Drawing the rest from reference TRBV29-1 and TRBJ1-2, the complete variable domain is SAVISQKPSRDICQRGTSLTIQCQVDSQVTMMFWYRQQPGQSLTLIATANQGSEATYESGFVIDKFPISRPNLTFSTLTVSNMSPEDSSIYLCSVPTGFNYGYTFGSGTRLTVV.

CDR3 residues: CASSGPGMNTEAFF. In nucleotides, the CDR3 is TGTGCCAGTAGTGGTCCGGGGATGAACACTGAAGCTTTCTTT. This rearrangement joins TRBV19 to TRBJ1-1; D is uncertain. Trimming cost V 5 bases and J 0 bases, with 10 bases left between them. Looked up from germline, CDR1 is LNHDA and CDR2 is SQIVND (reference sequence). CDR3 length: 14 residues.

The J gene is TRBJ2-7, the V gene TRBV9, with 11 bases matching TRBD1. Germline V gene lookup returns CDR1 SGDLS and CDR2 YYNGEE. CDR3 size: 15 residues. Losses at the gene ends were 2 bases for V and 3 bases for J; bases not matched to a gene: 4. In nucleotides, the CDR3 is TGTGCCAGCAGCGTGGGACAGGGGGGAATCTACGAGCAGTACTTC. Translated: CASSVGQGGIYEQYF.

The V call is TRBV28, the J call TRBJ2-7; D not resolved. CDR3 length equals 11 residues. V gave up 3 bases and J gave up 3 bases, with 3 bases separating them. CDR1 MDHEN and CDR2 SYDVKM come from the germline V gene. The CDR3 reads CASSFRYEQYF. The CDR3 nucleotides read TGTGCCAGCAGTTTTCGCTACGAGCAGTACTTC.

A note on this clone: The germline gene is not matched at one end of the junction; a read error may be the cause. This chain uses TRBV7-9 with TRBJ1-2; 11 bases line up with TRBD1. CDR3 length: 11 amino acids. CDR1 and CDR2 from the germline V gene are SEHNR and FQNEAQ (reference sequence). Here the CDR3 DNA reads TGTGCCAGCAGCTCCCTGGGACAGGGGGTTTTC. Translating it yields CASSSLGQGVF. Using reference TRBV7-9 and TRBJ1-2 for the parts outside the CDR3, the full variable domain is DTGVSQNPRHKITKRGQNVTFRCDPISEHNRLYWYRQTLGQGPEFLTYFQNEAQLEKSRLLSDRFSAERPKGSFSTLEIQRTEQGDSAMYLCASSSLGQGVFGSGTRLTVV.

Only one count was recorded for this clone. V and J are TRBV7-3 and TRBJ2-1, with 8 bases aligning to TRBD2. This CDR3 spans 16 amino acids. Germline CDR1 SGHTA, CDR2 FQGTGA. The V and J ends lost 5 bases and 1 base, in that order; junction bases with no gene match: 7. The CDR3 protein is CASSAVTSGSYNEQFF. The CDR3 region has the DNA TGTGCCAGCAGCGCCGTTACTAGCGGATCCTACAATGAGCAGTTCTTC. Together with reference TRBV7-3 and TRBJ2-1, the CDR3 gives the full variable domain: GAGVSQTPSNKVTEKGKYVELRCDPISGHTALYWYRQSLGQGPEFLIYFQGTGAADDSGLPNDRFFAVRPEGSVSTLKIQRTERGDSAVYLCASSAVTSGSYNEQFFGPGTRLTVL.

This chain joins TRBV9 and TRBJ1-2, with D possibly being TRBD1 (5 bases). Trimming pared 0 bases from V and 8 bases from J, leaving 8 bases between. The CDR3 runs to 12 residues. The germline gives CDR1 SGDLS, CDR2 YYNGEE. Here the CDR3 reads CASSVGDSGYTF. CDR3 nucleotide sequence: TGTGCCAGCAGCGTAGGGGACTCCGGCTACACCTTC.